The 13 T cell receptor beta chains below come from one sample, sequenced in a study of blood T cell repertoires in COVID-19. Libraries were prepared by immunoSEQ multiplex PCR; TCRdb keeps only in-frame clonotypes and omits some of them. The sample has roughly 170,000 clones, about 79% seen once. Material: peripheral blood. Receptor source: a woman between 65 and 79 years old with acute or convalescent COVID-19.

V gene TRBV4-1 combines with J gene TRBJ2-2; TRBD1 matches 8 bases. This CDR3 is built from 13 residues. The germline gives CDR1 MGHRA, CDR2 YSYEKL. The junction had 6 bases not matched to a gene; V was cut back by 8 bases and J by 7 bases. The CDR3 is CASRQGASGELFF. CDR3 bases: TGCGCCAGCCGGCAGGGGGCGAGCGGGGAGCTGTTTTTT.

The genes are TRBV6-6 and TRBJ1-1, with 8 bases aligning to TRBD1. Germline loops: CDR1 MNHNY, CDR2 SVGAGI (reference sequence). Trimming removed 7 bases from V and 2 bases from J; junction bases left unmatched: 3. CDR3 size: 13 residues. The CDR3 loop is CASTDRVNTEAFF. DNA of the CDR3: TGTGCCAGCACGGACAGGGTTAACACTGAAGCTTTCTTT.

The V call is TRBV2, the J call TRBJ2-1; 12 positions match TRBD2. The V and J ends lost 9 bases and 8 bases, in that order; junction bases with no gene match: 14. Germline CDR1 and CDR2: SNHLY and FYNNEI. This CDR3 has 16 residues. CDR3 coding DNA: TGTGCCAGTAGAGGGACTAGCGGGTCCCCGTCGGATGAGCAGTTCTTC. As protein: CASRGTSGSPSDEQFF.

The chain is built from TRBV7-2 and TRBJ2-7; D may be TRBD2 (6 bases). Germline CDR1 reads SGHTA; CDR2 reads FQGNSA. The CDR3 contains 15 residues. The ends were cut back, 3 bases at V and 6 bases at J, with 18 bases in the middle. CDR3 loop: CASSFVTGAVGEQYF. For the CDR3, the DNA is TGTGCCAGCAGCTTTGTAACGGGAGCGGTAGGCGAGCAGTACTTC.

The chain combines TRBV4-1 with TRBJ2-2; D possibly corresponds to TRBD1 (6 bases). The CDR3 runs 15 residues. Germline V gives CDR1 MGHRA, CDR2 YSYEKL. V lost 1 base to trimming and J lost 5 bases, with 11 bases between them. The CDR3 DNA reads as TGCGCCAGCAGCCAAGCTGGACAGATGACCGGGGAGCTGTTTTTT. This codes for CASSQAGQMTGELFF.

The chain carries TRBV24-1 and TRBJ2-2; 8 bases map to TRBD2. CDR3 length: 21 amino acids. The germline gives CDR1 KGHDR, CDR2 SFDVKD. Trimming removed 5 bases from V and 0 bases from J; junction bases left unmatched: 19. This CDR3 is CATSASPGGGSIAANTGELFF. CDR3 in DNA: TGTGCCACCAGTGCGTCCCCCGGGGGGGGGTCAATCGCGGCGAACACCGGGGAGCTGTTTTTT.

The rearrangement joins TRBV7-8 to TRBJ2-7; 10 bases are a match to TRBD2. The J segment lost 0 bases and the V segment lost 5 bases, leaving 4 bases of the junction unmatched. There are 15 residues in the CDR3. CDR1 is SGHVS, CDR2 FQNEAQ, per germline. The CDR3 loop reads CASSTTSGPSYEQYF. The CDR3 DNA sequence: TGTGCCAGCAGCACGACTAGCGGGCCCTCCTACGAGCAGTACTTC.

The chain carries TRBV6-1 and TRBJ2-2, with TRBD2 as a possible D gene (6 bases). In germline, CDR1 is MNHNS, CDR2 SASEGT. The CDR3 is made up of 14 amino acids. Deletions cut 3 bases from V and 5 bases from J, with 10 bases between. CDR3 region: CASSEGGWTGELFF. DNA of the CDR3: TGTGCCAGCAGTGAGGGAGGTTGGACCGGGGAGCTGTTTTTT.

The J gene is TRBJ2-6, the V gene TRBV5-1; D possibly corresponds to TRBD1 (5 bases). Germline V gives CDR1 SGHRS, CDR2 YFSETQ. Trimming left V 0 bases short and J 0 bases short, with 10 bases between. This CDR3 comprises 17 residues. CDR3 region: CASSLAQGSSGANVLTF. CDR3 nucleotides: TGCGCCAGCAGCTTGGCCCAGGGTAGCTCTGGGGCCAACGTCCTGACTTTC.

This clone was seen just once. The chain carries TRBV12-5 and TRBJ1-4, with 10 positions matching TRBD1. The J segment lost 7 bases and the V segment lost 6 bases, leaving 11 bases of the junction unmatched. The length of the CDR3 is 16 residues. In germline, CDR1 is LGHNT, CDR2 FRNRAP. CDR3 sequence: CASGPGQGSGFEKLFF. CDR3 in DNA: TGTGCTAGTGGACCGGGACAGGGGTCGGGTTTTGAAAAACTGTTTTTT.

The chain employs TRBV4-1 and TRBJ1-2, with 8 positions matching TRBD1. This CDR3 has 15 amino acids. Trimming removed 0 bases from V and 8 bases from J; junction bases left unmatched: 8. Germline values: CDR1 MGHRA, CDR2 YSYEKL. The CDR3 loop reads CASSQERQGFHGYTF. The CDR3 nucleotides read TGCGCCAGCAGCCAAGAAAGACAGGGGTTTCACGGCTACACCTTC.

The chain couples TRBV11-3 to TRBJ2-3; D unclear. This CDR3 has 15 residues. V was pared by 4 bases and J by 1 base, with 12 bases between. Germline loops: CDR1 SGHNT, CDR2 YENEEA. The CDR3 sequence: CASSSRVEGTDTQYF. CDR3 bases: TGTGCCAGCAGCTCCCGAGTCGAAGGCACAGATACGCAGTATTTT.

This chain uses TRBV7-9 with TRBJ2-7, with D tentatively TRBD1 (6 bases). Between the trimmed V and J ends, which lost 1 base and 6 bases, there was a span of 7 bases. Germline CDR1 reads SEHNR; CDR2 reads FQNEAQ (reference sequence). The length of the CDR3 is 12 residues. The CDR3 loop reads CASSLDRAEQYF. The CDR3 DNA sequence: TGTGCCAGCAGCTTAGACAGGGCCGAGCAGTACTTC.